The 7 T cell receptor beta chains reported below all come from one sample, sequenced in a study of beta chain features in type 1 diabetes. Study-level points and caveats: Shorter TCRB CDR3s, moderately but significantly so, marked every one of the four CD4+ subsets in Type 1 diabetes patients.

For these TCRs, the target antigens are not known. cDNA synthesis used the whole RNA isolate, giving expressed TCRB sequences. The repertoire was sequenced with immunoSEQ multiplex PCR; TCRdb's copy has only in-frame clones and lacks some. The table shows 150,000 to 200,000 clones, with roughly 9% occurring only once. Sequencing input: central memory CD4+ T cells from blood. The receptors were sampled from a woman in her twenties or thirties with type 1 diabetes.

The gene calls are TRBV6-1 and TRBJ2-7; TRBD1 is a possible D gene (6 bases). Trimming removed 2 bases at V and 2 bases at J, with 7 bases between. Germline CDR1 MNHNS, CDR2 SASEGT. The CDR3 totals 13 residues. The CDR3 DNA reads TGTGCCAGCAGTGAACAGGGGCCCTACGAGCAGTACTTC. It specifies CASSEQGPYEQYF.

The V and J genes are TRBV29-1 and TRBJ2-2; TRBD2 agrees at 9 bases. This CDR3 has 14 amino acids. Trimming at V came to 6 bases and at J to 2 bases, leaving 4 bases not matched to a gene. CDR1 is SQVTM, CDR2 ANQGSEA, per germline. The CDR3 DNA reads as TGCAGCGTCTGGCTAGCGGGAAACACCGGGGAGCTGTTTTTT. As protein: CSVWLAGNTGELFF.

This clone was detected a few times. This CDR3 is CASSYGQGGAYEQYF. CDR3 DNA: TGTGCCAGCAGTTACGGACAGGGGGGGGCTTACGAGCAGTACTTC. This chain joins TRBV6-5 and TRBJ2-7; 10 positions agree with TRBD1. V was clipped by 2 bases and J by 4 bases; unmatched bases: 5. Germline V gives CDR1 MNHEY, CDR2 SVGAGI. This CDR3 has 15 residues.

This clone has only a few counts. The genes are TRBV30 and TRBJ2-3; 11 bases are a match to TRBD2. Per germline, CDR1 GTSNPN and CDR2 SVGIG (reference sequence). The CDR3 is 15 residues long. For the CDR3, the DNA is TGTGCTGGACTAGCGGGTCCATCTAGCACAGATACGCAGTATTTT. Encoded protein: CAGLAGPSSTDTQYF.

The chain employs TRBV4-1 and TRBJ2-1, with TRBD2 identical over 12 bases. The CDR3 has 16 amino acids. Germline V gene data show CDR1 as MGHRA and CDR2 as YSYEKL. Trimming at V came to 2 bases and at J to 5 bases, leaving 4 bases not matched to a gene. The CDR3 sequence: CASSQIGLAGNNEQFF. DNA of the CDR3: TGCGCCAGCAGCCAAATTGGACTAGCGGGGAACAATGAGCAGTTCTTC.

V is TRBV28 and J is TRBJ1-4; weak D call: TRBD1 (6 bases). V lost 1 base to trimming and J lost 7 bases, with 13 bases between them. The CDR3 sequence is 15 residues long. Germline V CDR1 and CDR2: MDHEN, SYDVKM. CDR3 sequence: CASSLSQGLGEKLFF. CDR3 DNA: TGTGCCAGCAGTTTATCACAGGGTTTAGGTGAAAAACTGTTTTTT.

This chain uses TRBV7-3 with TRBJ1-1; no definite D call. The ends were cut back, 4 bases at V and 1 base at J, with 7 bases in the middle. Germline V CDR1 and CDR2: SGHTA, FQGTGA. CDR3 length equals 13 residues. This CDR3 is CASSSNWNTEAFF. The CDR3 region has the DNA TGTGCCAGCAGCTCGAACTGGAACACTGAAGCTTTCTTT.